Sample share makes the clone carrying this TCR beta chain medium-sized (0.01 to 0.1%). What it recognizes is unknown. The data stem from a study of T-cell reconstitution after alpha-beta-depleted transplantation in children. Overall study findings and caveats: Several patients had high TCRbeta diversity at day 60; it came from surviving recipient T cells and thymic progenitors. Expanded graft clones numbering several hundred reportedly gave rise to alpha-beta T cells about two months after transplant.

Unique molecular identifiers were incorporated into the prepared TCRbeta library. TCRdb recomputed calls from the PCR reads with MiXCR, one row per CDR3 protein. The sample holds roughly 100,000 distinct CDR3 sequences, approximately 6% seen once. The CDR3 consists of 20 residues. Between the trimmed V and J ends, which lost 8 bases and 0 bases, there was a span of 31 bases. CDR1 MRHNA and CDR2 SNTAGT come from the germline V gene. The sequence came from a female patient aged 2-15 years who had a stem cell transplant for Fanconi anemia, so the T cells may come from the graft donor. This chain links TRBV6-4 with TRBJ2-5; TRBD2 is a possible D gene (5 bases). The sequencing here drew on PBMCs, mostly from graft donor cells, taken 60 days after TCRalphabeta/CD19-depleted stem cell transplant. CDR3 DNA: TGTGCCAGCCGACTCTACGGGATGGCAGAGACAAAACTGTACCAAGAGACCCAGTACTTC. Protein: CASRLYGMAETKLYQETQYF.